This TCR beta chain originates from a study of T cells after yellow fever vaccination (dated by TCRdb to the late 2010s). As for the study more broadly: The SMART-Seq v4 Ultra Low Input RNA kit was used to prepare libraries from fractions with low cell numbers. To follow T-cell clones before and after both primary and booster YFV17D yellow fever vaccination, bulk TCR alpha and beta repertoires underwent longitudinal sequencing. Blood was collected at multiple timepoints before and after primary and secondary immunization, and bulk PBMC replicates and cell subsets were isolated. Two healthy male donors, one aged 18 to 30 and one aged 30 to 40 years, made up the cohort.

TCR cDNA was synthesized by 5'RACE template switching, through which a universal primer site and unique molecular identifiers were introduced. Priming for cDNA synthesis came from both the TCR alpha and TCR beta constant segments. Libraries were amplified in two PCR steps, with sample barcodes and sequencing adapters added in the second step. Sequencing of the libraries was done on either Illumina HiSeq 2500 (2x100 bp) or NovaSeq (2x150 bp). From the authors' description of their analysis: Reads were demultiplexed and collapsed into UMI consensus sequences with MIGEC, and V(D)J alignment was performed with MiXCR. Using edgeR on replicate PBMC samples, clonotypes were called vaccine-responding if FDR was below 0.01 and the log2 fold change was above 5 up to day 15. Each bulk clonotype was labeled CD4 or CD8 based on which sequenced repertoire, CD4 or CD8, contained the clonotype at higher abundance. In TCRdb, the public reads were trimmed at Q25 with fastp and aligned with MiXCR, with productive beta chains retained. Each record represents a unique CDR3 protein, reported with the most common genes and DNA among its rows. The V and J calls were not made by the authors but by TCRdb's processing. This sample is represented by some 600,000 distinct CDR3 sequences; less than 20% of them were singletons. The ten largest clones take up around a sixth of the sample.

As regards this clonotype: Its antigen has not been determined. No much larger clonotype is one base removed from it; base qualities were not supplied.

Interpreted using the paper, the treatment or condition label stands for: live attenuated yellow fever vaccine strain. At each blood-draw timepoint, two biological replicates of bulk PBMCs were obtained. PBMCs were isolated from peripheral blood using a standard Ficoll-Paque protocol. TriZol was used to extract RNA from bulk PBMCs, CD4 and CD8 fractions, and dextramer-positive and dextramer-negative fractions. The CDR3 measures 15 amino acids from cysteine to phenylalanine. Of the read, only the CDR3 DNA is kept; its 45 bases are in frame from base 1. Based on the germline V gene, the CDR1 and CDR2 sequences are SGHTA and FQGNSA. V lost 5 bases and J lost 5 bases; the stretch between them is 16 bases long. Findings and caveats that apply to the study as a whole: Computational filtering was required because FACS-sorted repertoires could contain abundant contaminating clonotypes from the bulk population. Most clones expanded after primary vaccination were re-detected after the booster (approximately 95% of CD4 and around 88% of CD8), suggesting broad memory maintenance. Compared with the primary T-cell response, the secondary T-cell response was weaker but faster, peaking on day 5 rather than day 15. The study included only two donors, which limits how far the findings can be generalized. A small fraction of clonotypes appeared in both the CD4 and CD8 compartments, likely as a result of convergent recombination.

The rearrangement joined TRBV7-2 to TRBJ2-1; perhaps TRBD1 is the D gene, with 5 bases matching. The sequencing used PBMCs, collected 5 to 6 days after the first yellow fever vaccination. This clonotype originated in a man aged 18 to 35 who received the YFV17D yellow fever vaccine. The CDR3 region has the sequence CASSPWRQYHNEQFF. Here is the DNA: TGTGCCAGCAGCCCGTGGCGACAGTATCACAATGAGCAGTTCTTC.